The following is a T cell receptor beta chain sequence with its context. Trimming removed 3 bases at V and 1 base at J, with 20 bases between. The V gene's germline CDR1 is GTSNPN and CDR2 SVGIG (reference sequence). The CDR3 spans 17 residues. The data derive from a study of T cell changes during pregnancy in multiple sclerosis. Here immunoSEQ multiplex PCR was the method, and the copy in TCRdb shows in-frame clones only, minus some. The sample holds approximately 20,000 clones, about 83% seen once. This receptor was obtained from a female donor with multiple sclerosis, enrolled in a pregnancy study. Specimen: CD8+ T cells from peripheral blood mononuclear cells, collected before pregnancy. The rearrangement links TRBV30 to TRBJ2-3, with a weak D call TRBD2 (6 bases). The CDR3 loop is CAWSRPGLPTRTDTQYF. The CDR3 DNA follows: TGTGCCTGGAGCCGACCGGGACTGCCCACCCGCACAGATACGCAGTATTTT. Looking up the rest from reference TRBV30 and TRBJ2-3 gives the full variable domain: SQTIHQWPATLVQPVGSPLSLECTVEGTSNPNLYWYRQAAGRGLQLLFYSVGIGQISSEVPQNLSASRPQDRQFILSSKKLLLSDSGFYLCAWSRPGLPTRTDTQYFGPGTRLTVL.